This T cell receptor (beta chain) emerged from a study of cytomegalovirus exposure and HLA in healthy donors. The PCR contained 60 Vbeta and 13 Jbeta primers. Generated by immunoSEQ multiplex PCR, the TCRdb table keeps only in-frame clones and is missing some. The repertoire holds roughly 150,000 clones, with roughly 80% as singletons. With respect to this clone: What it binds is unknown.

Broader study findings: In a later analysis, HLA-associated TCR beta chains were more clonally expanded than equally common others. The study carried out a later analysis of TCR beta sequences. It associated 15,000 to 20,000 of them with specific HLA alleles at a false discovery rate of 0.05. Sequencing probably produced one cluster of sequence variants that were highly shared.

Germline lookup yields CDR1 GTSNPN and CDR2 SVGIG (reference sequence). V dropped 2 bases and J dropped 4 bases, with 15 bases sitting between them. This CDR3 is built from 15 residues. Donors counted as nominally healthy when sampled, yet unrecorded immune exposures were likely. The sequence was obtained from a man between 35 and 55 years old in good health and CMV-seropositive. The chain has TRBV30 and TRBJ1-3; D call uncertain. Input material: PBMCs. CDR3 DNA sequence: TGTGCCTGGAGTCCCCCCGGCGGCGTAGGAAACACCATATATTTT. Amino acids: CAWSPPGGVGNTIYF. Looking up the rest from reference TRBV30 and TRBJ1-3 gives the full variable domain: SQTIHQWPATLVQPVGSPLSLECTVEGTSNPNLYWYRQAAGRGLQLLFYSVGIGQISSEVPQNLSASRPQDRQFILSSKKLLLSDSGFYLCAWSPPGGVGNTIYFGEGSWLTVV.